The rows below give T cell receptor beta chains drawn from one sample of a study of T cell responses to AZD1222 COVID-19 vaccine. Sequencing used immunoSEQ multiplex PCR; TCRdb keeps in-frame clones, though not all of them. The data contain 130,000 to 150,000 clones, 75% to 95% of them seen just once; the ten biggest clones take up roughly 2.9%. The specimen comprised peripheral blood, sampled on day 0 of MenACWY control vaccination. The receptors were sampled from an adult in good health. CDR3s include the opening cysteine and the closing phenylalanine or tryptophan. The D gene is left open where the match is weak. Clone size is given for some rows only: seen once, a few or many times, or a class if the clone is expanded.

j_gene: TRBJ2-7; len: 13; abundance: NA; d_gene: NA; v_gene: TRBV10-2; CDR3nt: TGCGCCAGCAGTTTGGAGCTCTCCTACGAGCAGTACTTC; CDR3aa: CASSLELSYEQYF
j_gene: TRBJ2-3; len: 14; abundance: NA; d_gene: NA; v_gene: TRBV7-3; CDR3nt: TGTGCCAGCAGCTTAACGGGCAGCACAGATACGCAGTATTTT; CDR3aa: CASSLTGSTDTQYF
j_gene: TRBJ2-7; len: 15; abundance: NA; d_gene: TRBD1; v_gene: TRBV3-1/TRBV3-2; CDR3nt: TGTGCCAGCAGCCCTCTCGGGACAGGGGTCTACGAGCAGTACTTC; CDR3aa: CASSPLGTGVYEQYF
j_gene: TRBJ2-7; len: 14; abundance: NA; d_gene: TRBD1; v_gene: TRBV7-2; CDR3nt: TGTGCCAGCAGCCCACGATGGACAGGGGGCGAGCAGTACTTC; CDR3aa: CASSPRWTGGEQYF
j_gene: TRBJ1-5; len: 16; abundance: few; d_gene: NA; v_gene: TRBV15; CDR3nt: TGTGCCACCAGCAGGGCGGGGGGGGATAGCAATCAGCCCCAGCATTTT; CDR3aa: CATSRAGGDSNQPQHF
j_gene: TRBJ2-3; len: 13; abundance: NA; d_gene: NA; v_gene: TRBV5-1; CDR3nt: TGCGCCAGCAGCTTCTCAGGGGCAGATACGCAGTATTTT; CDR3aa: CASSFSGADTQYF
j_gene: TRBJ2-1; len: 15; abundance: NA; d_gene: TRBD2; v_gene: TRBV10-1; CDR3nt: TGCGCCAGCAGTGGAAAAGCGGGGGCCGGGAATGAGCAGTTCTTC; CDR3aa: CASSGKAGAGNEQFF
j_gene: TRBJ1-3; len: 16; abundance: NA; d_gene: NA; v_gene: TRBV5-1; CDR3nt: TGCGCCAGCAGCCCGGGGGGACGGAACTCTGGAAACACCATATATTTT; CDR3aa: CASSPGGRNSGNTIYF
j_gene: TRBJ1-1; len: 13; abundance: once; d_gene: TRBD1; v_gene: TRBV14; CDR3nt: TGTGCCAGCAGCCGACAGGGGAATACTGAAGCTTTCTTT; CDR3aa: CASSRQGNTEAFF
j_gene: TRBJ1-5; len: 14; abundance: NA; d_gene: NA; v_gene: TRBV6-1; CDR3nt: TGTGCCAGCAGTGAATCGCTCTGGGTACAGCCCCAGCATTTT; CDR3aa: CASSESLWVQPQHF
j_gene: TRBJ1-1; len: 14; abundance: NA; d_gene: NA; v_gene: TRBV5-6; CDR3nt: TGTGCCAGCAGCCGTGGGGGCGCGTCAACTGAAGCTTTCTTT; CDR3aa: CASSRGGASTEAFF
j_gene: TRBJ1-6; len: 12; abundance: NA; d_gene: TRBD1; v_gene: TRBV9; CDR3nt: TGTGCCAGCCAACAGGGGAATTCACCCCTCCACTTT; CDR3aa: CASQQGNSPLHF
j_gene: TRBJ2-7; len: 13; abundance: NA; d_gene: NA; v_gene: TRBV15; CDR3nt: TGTGCCACCAGCAGAGATCTGGGTTACGAGCAGTACTTC; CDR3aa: CATSRDLGYEQYF